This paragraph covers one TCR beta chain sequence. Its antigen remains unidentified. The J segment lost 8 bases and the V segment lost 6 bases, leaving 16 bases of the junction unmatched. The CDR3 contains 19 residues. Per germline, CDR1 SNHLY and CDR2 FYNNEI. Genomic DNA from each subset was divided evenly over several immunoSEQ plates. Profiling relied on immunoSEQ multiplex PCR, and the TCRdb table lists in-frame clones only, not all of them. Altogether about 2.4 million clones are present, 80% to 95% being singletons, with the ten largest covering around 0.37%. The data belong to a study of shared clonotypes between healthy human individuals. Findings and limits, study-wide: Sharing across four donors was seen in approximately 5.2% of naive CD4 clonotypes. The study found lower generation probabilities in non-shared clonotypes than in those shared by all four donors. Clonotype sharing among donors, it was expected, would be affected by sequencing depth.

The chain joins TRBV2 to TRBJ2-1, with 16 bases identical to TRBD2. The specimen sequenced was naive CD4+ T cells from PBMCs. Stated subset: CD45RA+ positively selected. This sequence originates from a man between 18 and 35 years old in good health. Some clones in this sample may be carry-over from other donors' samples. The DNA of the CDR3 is TGTGCCAGCAGCGTACCGGGACATGGGGGGACTAGCGGGAGGGATGAGCAGTTCTTC. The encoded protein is CASSVPGHGGTSGRDEQFF.